What follows are 18 T cell receptor beta chains derived from one specimen sequenced in a study of identical twins. TCRdb called the 5' RACE reads again in MiXCR, with one record for every CDR3 protein. This repertoire shows roughly 540,000 distinct CDR3 sequences, less than 25% found once; its top ten account for about 0.91%. The sample also formed part of further work on T cells expressing NK-cell markers.

The sample taken for sequencing was CD4+ T cells sorted from blood. The origin of the receptors is a woman between 18 and 29 years old in good health.

The genes are TRBV7-6 and TRBJ2-7; 9 bases align to TRBD2. V shed 4 bases and J 4 bases; nucleotides not matched to a gene: 11. The CDR3 length is 16 residues. The germline CDR1 and CDR2 sequences are SGHVS and FNYEAQ. CDR3 nucleotide sequence: TGTGCCAGCAGCTCCCTTAGAGCGGGAGGACAGTACGAGCAGTACTTC. It specifies CASSSLRAGGQYEQYF.

The chain employs TRBV20-1 and TRBJ1-5; a weak D match, TRBD1 (5 bases). V lost 2 bases to trimming and J lost 4 bases, with 12 bases between them. CDR1 and CDR2 from the germline V gene are DFQATT and SNEGSKA (reference sequence). This CDR3 spans 14 amino acids. The CDR3 DNA sequence: TGCAGTGCTAGACTGGACACCCATAATCAGCCCCAGCATTTT. Encoded protein: CSARLDTHNQPQHF.

The rearrangement links TRBV7-8 to TRBJ1-2; weak D call: TRBD1 (5 bases). The CDR3 is 15 residues long. CDR1 and CDR2 from the germline V gene are SGHVS and FQNEAQ. The V end lost 5 bases, the J end lost 0 bases, and 13 bases lay between the germline ends. The CDR3 here is CASSAVGTPNYGYTF. As DNA, the CDR3 is TGTGCCAGCAGCGCAGTCGGGACCCCTAACTATGGCTACACCTTC.

Only a few counts were recorded for this clonotype. The chain links TRBV7-2 to TRBJ1-5, with TRBD1 identical over 8 bases. The CDR3 runs 15 residues. The germline V gene has CDR1 SGHTA and CDR2 FQGNSA. V was clipped by 0 bases and J by 9 bases; unmatched bases: 7. Here the CDR3 reads CASSLAGRGPSPQHF. The CDR3, as DNA: TGTGCCAGCAGCTTAGCGGGCAGGGGGCCGTCGCCCCAGCATTTT.

In this sample, this clonotype turned up many times. V and J are TRBV29-1 and TRBJ2-5, with a tentative D call TRBD2 (5 bases). Germline V gene sequence: CDR1 SQVTM, CDR2 ANQGSEA. V lost 1 base and J lost 5, with 8 bases in between. The CDR3 loop spans 12 amino acids. CDR3: CSVEGTWETQYF. The CDR3 DNA reads as TGCAGCGTTGAAGGGACTTGGGAGACCCAGTACTTC. Supplemented by reference TRBV29-1 and TRBJ2-5, the full variable domain reads SAVISQKPSRDICQRGTSLTIQCQVDSQVTMMFWYRQQPGQSLTLIATANQGSEATYESGFVIDKFPISRPNLTFSTLTVSNMSPEDSSIYLCSVEGTWETQYFGPGTRLLVL.

This clonotype occurred a few times. The genes are TRBV5-1 and TRBJ2-1; no clear D. The CDR3 is 13 amino acids. V was clipped by 4 bases and J by 10 bases, with 15 bases between them. Germline-derived CDR1 and CDR2 are SGHRS and YFSETQ. The CDR3 here is CASSTTLFWEQFF. DNA of the CDR3: TGCGCCAGCAGCACTACTCTATTTTGGGAGCAGTTCTTC.

This clonotype was counted a few times. The chain carries TRBV6-1 and TRBJ1-2; TRBD1 aligns across 7 bases. The CDR3 extends over 13 amino acids. The ends lost 10 bases at V and 4 bases at J; junction bases unmatched: 9. Germline loops: CDR1 MNHNS, CDR2 SASEGT. The CDR3 DNA reads TGTGCCACGCGCAGCACAGGGGTCTATGGCTACACCTTC. Translating it yields CATRSTGVYGYTF.

This clonotype was counted between two and nine times. The chain combines TRBV24-1 with TRBJ1-1; D gene ambiguous. Germline CDR1 reads KGHDR; CDR2 reads SFDVKD. V lost 9 bases and J lost 5, with 15 bases in between. The CDR3 spans 13 residues. CDR3 nucleotides: TGTGCCACCTGGCGTGGAGCGAGTACTGAAGCTTTCTTT. This codes for CATWRGASTEAFF.

This clonotype was seen a few times. The chain couples TRBV5-1 to TRBJ2-2; D is perhaps TRBD1 (5 bases). Trimming took 9 bases from V and 0 from J, leaving 15 bases between them. The germline gives CDR1 SGHRS, CDR2 YFSETQ. The CDR3 runs 15 residues. Written as DNA, the CDR3 is TGCGCCACTCGCGGACATCCGACGAACACCGGGGAGCTGTTTTTT. Protein product: CATRGHPTNTGELFF. Full variable domain (rest looked up from reference TRBV5-1 and TRBJ2-2): KAGVTQTPRYLIKTRGQQVTLSCSPISGHRSVSWYQQTPGQGLQFLFEYFSETQRNKGNFPGRFSGRQFSNSRSEMNVSTLELGDSALYLCATRGHPTNTGELFFGEGSRLTVL.

This clonotype was detected a few times. The chain has TRBV20-1 and TRBJ2-3; weak D call: TRBD2 (6 bases). The length of the CDR3 is 16 residues. V dropped 6 bases and J dropped 0 bases, with 19 bases sitting between them. CDR1 is DFQATT, CDR2 SNEGSKA, per germline (reference sequence). CDR3 coding DNA: TGCAGTGCGAGGATCCCTTATAGCGGTAGCACAGATACGCAGTATTTT. It specifies CSARIPYSGSTDTQYF.

There are a few counts of this clonotype. The rearrangement joins TRBV12-3 or TRBV12-4 to TRBJ2-1, with TRBD2 as a possible D gene (6 bases). Trimming took off 6 bases at V and 3 bases at J, with 15 bases between the two ends. There are 15 residues in the CDR3. CDR3 sequence: CASSPGTPHYNEQFF. DNA for the CDR3: TGTGCCAGCAGCCCCGGGACTCCACACTACAATGAGCAGTTCTTC.

The J gene is TRBJ2-5, the V gene TRBV29-1; the D is unclear. The CDR3 sequence is 14 residues long. CDR1 SQVTM and CDR2 ANQGSEA come from the germline V gene. The germline V and J ends were trimmed by 4 bases and 9 bases, with 21 bases remaining between them. CDR3 bases: TGCAGCGTTGTGGGGTTGAACAGTTTGACGGCCCAGTACTTC. Residues: CSVVGLNSLTAQYF.

CDR3 sequence (DNA): TGTGCCAGCAGCTTTGGTAGCTCACCATTTGGGGAGACCCAGTACTTC. Its protein product is CASSFGSSPFGETQYF. The chain uses TRBV7-9 and TRBJ2-5; D is ambiguous. This CDR3 comprises 16 residues. Germline CDR1 and CDR2: SEHNR and FQNEAQ (reference sequence). Trimming removed 3 bases at V and 5 bases at J, with 19 bases between. The complete variable domain, with remaining parts taken from reference TRBV7-9 and TRBJ2-5, reads DTGVSQNPRHKITKRGQNVTFRCDPISEHNRLYWYRQTLGQGPEFLTYFQNEAQLEKSRLLSDRFSAERPKGSFSTLEIQRTEQGDSAMYLCASSFGSSPFGETQYFGPGTRLLVL.

This chain connects TRBV10-3 to TRBJ1-2; D uncertain. V gave up 4 bases and J gave up 0 bases, with 9 bases separating them. The CDR3 is made up of 14 amino acids. Per the germline V gene, CDR1 is ENHRY and CDR2 is SYGVKD. CDR3 protein: CAISGSYPNYGYTF. CDR3 nucleotide sequence: TGTGCCATCAGTGGGTCTTACCCTAACTATGGCTACACCTTC.

This clonotype showed up just a few times. Here the CDR3 reads CASSLLSMGANTEAFF. CDR3 DNA sequence: TGTGCCAGCAGCTTACTTTCTATGGGCGCGAACACTGAAGCTTTCTTT. This chain links TRBV7-2 with TRBJ1-1; D remains ambiguous. CDR1 and CDR2 (germline): SGHTA, FQGNSA. The CDR3 extends over 16 amino acids. V gave up 2 bases and J gave up 1 base, with 14 bases separating them.

The table lists this clonotype with a few counts. The V and J genes are TRBV27 and TRBJ2-6, with D unresolved. The CDR3 extends over 15 amino acids. CDR1 is MNHEY, CDR2 SMNVEV, per germline (reference sequence). Trimming stripped 6 bases from V and 0 bases from J, with 9 bases between. CDR3 region: CASSSVDSGANVLTF. Here the CDR3 DNA reads TGTGCCAGCAGCTCGGTGGACTCTGGGGCCAACGTCCTGACTTTC.

This clonotype was seen only a few times. V usage is TRBV9 and J usage is TRBJ2-1; the D is unclear. V gave up 0 bases and J gave up 4 bases, with 8 bases separating them. The germline CDR1 and CDR2 sequences are SGDLS and YYNGEE. This CDR3 spans 14 amino acids. The CDR3 nucleotides read TGTGCCAGCAGCGTAGCAGCGTTGTACAATGAGCAGTTCTTC. This encodes CASSVAALYNEQFF.

The chain joins TRBV11-1 to TRBJ2-2, with 10 nucleotides matching TRBD1. Germline CDR1 SGHAT, CDR2 FQDESV (reference sequence). CDR3 length: 19 residues. Unmatched junction bases numbered 17, after V lost 6 bases and J lost 4 bases. CDR3 amino acids: CASSPGVTGQGYITGELFF. The CDR3 DNA follows: TGTGCCAGCAGTCCCGGCGTGACGGGACAGGGGTATATCACCGGGGAGCTGTTTTTT.